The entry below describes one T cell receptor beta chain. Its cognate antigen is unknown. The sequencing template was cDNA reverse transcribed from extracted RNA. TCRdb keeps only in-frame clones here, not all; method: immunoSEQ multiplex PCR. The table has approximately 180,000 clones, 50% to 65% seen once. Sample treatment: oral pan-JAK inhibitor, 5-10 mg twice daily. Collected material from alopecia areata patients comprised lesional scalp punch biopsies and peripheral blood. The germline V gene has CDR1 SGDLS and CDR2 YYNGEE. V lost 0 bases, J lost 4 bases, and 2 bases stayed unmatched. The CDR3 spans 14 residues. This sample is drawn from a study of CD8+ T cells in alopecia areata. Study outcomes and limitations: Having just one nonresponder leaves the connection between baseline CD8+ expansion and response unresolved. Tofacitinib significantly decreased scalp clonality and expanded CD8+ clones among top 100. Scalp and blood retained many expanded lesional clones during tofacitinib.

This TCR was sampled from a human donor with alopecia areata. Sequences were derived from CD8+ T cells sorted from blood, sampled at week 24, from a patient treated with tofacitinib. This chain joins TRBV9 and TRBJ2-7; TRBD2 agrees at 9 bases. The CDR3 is CASSVDSGGYEQYF. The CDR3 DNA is TGTGCCAGCAGCGTAGATAGCGGGGGTTACGAGCAGTACTTC.